Shown below are 32 T cell receptor beta chains from a single sample sequenced in a study of cytomegalovirus exposure and HLA in healthy donors. Primers: 60 Vbeta forward and 13 Jbeta reverse. Clones were sequenced by immunoSEQ multiplex PCR, and TCRdb holds only the in-frame ones, with some missing. This table holds about 190,000 clones, around 87% found once. The sample was PBMCs. Receptors originate from a man aged 30 to 39 in good health and CMV-seronegative.

This clone was seen once. This chain joins TRBV25-1 and TRBJ2-5; D call uncertain. The CDR3 runs to 15 residues. The germline CDR1 and CDR2 sequences are MGHDK and SYGVNS. The germline V and J ends were trimmed by 5 bases and 2 bases, with 15 bases remaining between them. CDR3 protein: CASSRFGDWQETQYF. DNA for the CDR3: TGTGCCAGCAGTCGGTTCGGAGACTGGCAAGAGACCCAGTACTTC.

The chain uses TRBV27 and TRBJ1-4; D remains ambiguous. The CDR3 length is 14 residues. Germline V gene sequence: CDR1 MNHEY, CDR2 SMNVEV (reference sequence). Trimming removed 4 bases from V and 4 bases from J, with 10 bases in between. CDR3 sequence: CASSSVRVNEKLFF. The CDR3 bases are TGTGCCAGCAGTTCGGTGAGAGTTAATGAAAAACTGTTTTTT.

The genes are TRBV28 and TRBJ2-7; 12 bases fit TRBD1. V lost 8 bases to trimming and J lost 6 bases; unmatched junction nucleotides: 5. This CDR3 contains 13 residues. Germline V gene lookup returns CDR1 MDHEN and CDR2 SYDVKM. The CDR3 DNA sequence: TGTGCCAGCGGGGGGACAGGGGGCATCGAGCAGTACTTC. Translated, it gives CASGGTGGIEQYF.

The count of this clone is one. The CDR3 protein is CASSQAPVGVGEKLFF. DNA for the CDR3: TGTGCCAGCAGCCAAGCTCCGGTCGGGGTAGGGGAAAAACTGTTTTTT. The rearrangement links TRBV14 to TRBJ1-4; D is undetermined. The germline gives CDR1 SGHDN, CDR2 FVKESK. The V end was cut by 1 base, the J end by 8 bases, with 17 bases between. CDR3 length: 16 residues. Filled out from reference TRBV14 and TRBJ1-4, the complete variable domain reads EAGVTQFPSHSVIEKGQTVTLRCDPISGHDNLYWYRRVMGKEIKFLLHFVKESKQDESGMPNNRFLAERTGGTYSTLKVQPAELEDSGVYFCASSQAPVGVGEKLFFGSGTQLSVL.

This clone was observed once. This chain links TRBV7-9 with TRBJ1-6; D is perhaps TRBD1 (6 bases). Between the trimmed V and J ends, which lost 1 base and 3 bases, there was a span of 16 bases. The CDR3 runs 18 residues. Looked up from germline, CDR1 is SEHNR and CDR2 is FQNEAQ (reference sequence). The CDR3 sequence is CASSLVRTRDNYNSPLHF. The CDR3 DNA reads as TGTGCCAGCAGCTTAGTTCGGACCCGGGACAACTATAATTCACCCCTCCACTTT.

The chain recombines TRBV5-6 with TRBJ1-1, with TRBD1 matching over 7 bases. CDR1 is SGHDT, CDR2 YYEEEE, per germline. The V segment lost 3 bases and the J segment 0 bases; nucleotides outside the gene matches: 5. The CDR3 is 15 residues long. The CDR3 nucleotides are TGTGCCAGCAGCTCTCCGGACAGGCTGAACACTGAAGCTTTCTTT. Translating gives CASSSPDRLNTEAFF.

The chain is built from TRBV11-2 and TRBJ1-1, with a tentative D call TRBD1 (6 bases). The germline V and J ends were trimmed by 4 bases and 3 bases, with 21 bases remaining between them. Germline CDR1 reads SGHAT; CDR2 reads FQNNGV. The CDR3 runs 17 residues. This CDR3 is CASSYPTQGEGDTEAFF. Written as DNA, the CDR3 is TGTGCCAGCAGCTACCCTACCCAGGGCGAGGGGGACACTGAAGCTTTCTTT.

The chain combines TRBV14 with TRBJ2-1; the match to TRBD2 covers 7 bases. The CDR3 has 14 amino acids. V lost 2 bases and J lost 3; bases outside the gene matches: 1. Germline-derived CDR1 and CDR2 are SGHDN and FVKESK. The CDR3 nucleotides read TGTGCCAGCAGCCAAAGCGGGAACTACAATGAGCAGTTCTTC. Its translation: CASSQSGNYNEQFF.

The chain has TRBV7-9 and TRBJ2-1; D gene unclear. V was clipped by 1 base and J by 5 bases, with 6 bases between them. This CDR3 comprises 13 residues. In germline, CDR1 is SEHNR, CDR2 FQNEAQ (reference sequence). The CDR3 loop reads CASSLDSNNEQFF. CDR3 DNA sequence: TGTGCCAGCAGCTTAGACAGCAACAATGAGCAGTTCTTC.

This chain connects TRBV6-6 to TRBJ1-5; possibly TRBD1 for D (6 bases). Trimming cost V 9 bases and J 8 bases, with 26 bases left between them. The germline gives CDR1 MNHNY, CDR2 SVGAGI (reference sequence). This CDR3 has 16 residues. The CDR3 region is CASNRDPGRSFEPQHF. CDR3 DNA: TGTGCCAGTAACAGGGACCCGGGACGGAGTTTTGAGCCCCAGCATTTT.

This chain links TRBV5-4 with TRBJ1-2; 8 positions match TRBD1. V dropped 0 bases and J dropped 14; count of bases not matched to a gene: 3. CDR1 is SGHNT and CDR2 is YYREEE in the germline V gene (reference sequence). The CDR3 is made up of 11 amino acids. This CDR3 reads CASSLGTGNTF. The CDR3 DNA is TGTGCCAGCAGCTTGGGGACAGGGAATACCTTC.

The chain recombines TRBV27 with TRBJ2-2; 9 bases map to TRBD1. CDR3 length equals 16 residues. V dropped 5 bases and J dropped 2; count of bases not matched to a gene: 6. Germline-derived CDR1 and CDR2 are MNHEY and SMNVEV (reference sequence). DNA for the CDR3: TGTGCCAGCAGTGAACAGGGGGCGCTTAACACCGGGGAGCTGTTTTTT. Translating it yields CASSEQGALNTGELFF.

The chain links TRBV5-6 to TRBJ2-1; 14 nucleotides line up with TRBD2. The ends lost 4 bases at V and 2 bases at J; junction bases unmatched: 8. Germline CDR1 is SGHDT and CDR2 is YYEEEE. This CDR3 is 18 amino acids long. DNA for the CDR3: TGTGCCAGCAGCAGGGAGGGACTAGCGGGAGCCGCCTACAATGAGCAGTTCTTC. Its protein product is CASSREGLAGAAYNEQFF.

Only a few counts were recorded for this clone. The chain links TRBV10-1 to TRBJ2-3; D may be TRBD1 (6 bases). Germline assignment: CDR1 WNHNN and CDR2 SYGVQD (reference sequence). The length of the CDR3 is 13 residues. With 8 bases removed from V and 3 bases from J, the gap between germline ends came to 12 bases. DNA of the CDR3: TGCGCCAGCCGACAGGAGTTAACAGATACGCAGTATTTT. Translation: CASRQELTDTQYF.

The chain links TRBV10-1 to TRBJ1-2, with D perhaps TRBD1 (5 bases). The CDR3 extends over 13 amino acids. Germline CDR1 reads WNHNN; CDR2 reads SYGVQD (reference sequence). V gave up 6 bases and J gave up 4 bases, with 12 bases separating them. The CDR3 reads CASSDDRVYGYTF. CDR3 DNA: TGCGCCAGCAGCGATGACAGAGTCTATGGCTACACCTTC.

The chain combines TRBV6-4 with TRBJ1-1; D perhaps matches TRBD1 (5 bases). This CDR3 is built from 13 residues. Germline assignment: CDR1 MRHNA and CDR2 SNTAGT. Trimming removed 11 bases at V and 4 bases at J, with 17 bases between. The CDR3 here is CACRQSRSTEAFF. The DNA for the CDR3 is TGTGCCTGTAGACAGTCACGGAGCACTGAAGCTTTCTTT.

The genes are TRBV6-5 and TRBJ2-7; weak D call: TRBD2 (6 bases). The germline CDR1 and CDR2 sequences are MNHEY and SVGAGI. Trimming cost V 2 bases and J 3 bases, with 8 bases left between them. CDR3 length equals 13 residues. CDR3 in DNA: TGTGCCAGCAGTTACGTGGGAGGCTACGAGCAGTACTTC. Amino acids: CASSYVGGYEQYF.

V gene TRBV28 combines with J gene TRBJ2-7; no definite D call. The CDR3 totals 15 residues. The V gene's germline CDR1 is MDHEN and CDR2 SYDVKM. V was pared by 7 bases and J by 0 bases, with 16 bases between. DNA of the CDR3: TGTGCCAGCACAGGTCATAGTCAAACCTCCTACGAGCAGTACTTC. Protein: CASTGHSQTSYEQYF.

This clone appeared a single time. The chain uses TRBV7-8 and TRBJ1-5; D ambiguous. CDR3 length: 12 amino acids. V lost 3 bases and J lost 6, with 6 bases in between. Germline CDR1 is SGHVS and CDR2 is FQNEAQ. CDR3 coding DNA: TGTGCCAGCAGCTTTGGCTTTCAGCCCCAGCATTTT. This gives the protein CASSFGFQPQHF.

V gene TRBV2 combines with J gene TRBJ2-7; D is unresolved. Germline values: CDR1 SNHLY, CDR2 FYNNEI. The CDR3 has 15 amino acids. V lost 1 base and J lost 0, with 10 bases in between. CDR3 sequence (DNA): TGTGCCAGCAGTGAAGGAATTCCAGGCTCCTACGAGCAGTACTTC. Protein product: CASSEGIPGSYEQYF.

This CDR3 reads CASSPLGQVTYEQYF. The CDR3, as DNA: TGTGCCAGCAGCCCCCTCGGACAGGTGACCTACGAGCAGTACTTC. This chain links TRBV2 with TRBJ2-7, with 7 positions matching TRBD1. The CDR3 has 15 amino acids. V was clipped by 6 bases and J by 2 bases; unmatched bases: 10. Looked up from germline, CDR1 is SNHLY and CDR2 is FYNNEI.

The J gene is TRBJ2-1, the V gene TRBV6-1, with 7 bases identical to TRBD1. The CDR3 consists of 15 residues. V gave up 4 bases and J gave up 3 bases; unmatched junction bases: 6. The germline V gene encodes CDR1 MNHNS and CDR2 SASEGT. The CDR3 DNA follows: TGTGCCAGCAGTGGGGACAGACAAAGCTACAATGAGCAGTTCTTC. This translates into CASSGDRQSYNEQFF.

The CDR3 region has the DNA TGTGCCAGCAGCGACGGGACAGGGGTCGGCAATCAGCCCCAGCATTTT. Protein product: CASSDGTGVGNQPQHF. The chain is built from TRBV7-9 and TRBJ1-5; 10 bases are shared with TRBD1. The V and J ends lost 5 bases and 2 bases, in that order; junction bases with no gene match: 6. This CDR3 has 16 amino acids. Germline CDR1 and CDR2: SEHNR and FQNEAQ (reference sequence).

The chain uses TRBV28 and TRBJ2-7, with a possible D match to TRBD1 (6 bases). V was cut by 3 bases and J by 2 bases, with 17 bases left in between. The CDR3 spans 16 residues. Looked up from germline, CDR1 is MDHEN and CDR2 is SYDVKM. The CDR3: CASSLVLDRRPYEQYF. For the CDR3, the DNA is TGTGCCAGCAGTTTGGTTCTCGACAGGCGTCCCTACGAGCAGTACTTC. Drawing the rest from reference TRBV28 and TRBJ2-7, the complete variable domain is DVKVTQSSRYLVKRTGEKVFLECVQDMDHENMFWYRQDPGLGLRLIYFSYDVKMKEKGDIPEGYSVSREKKERFSLILESASTNQTSMYLCASSLVLDRRPYEQYFGPGTRLTVT.

The chain carries TRBV7-8 and TRBJ2-5; 10 bases map to TRBD2. Germline V lookup: CDR1 SGHVS, CDR2 FQNEAQ. The CDR3 totals 15 residues. Trimming at V came to 4 bases and at J to 5 bases, leaving 7 bases not matched to a gene. CDR3 sequence reads: CASSYASGGTETQYF. The CDR3 region has the DNA TGTGCCAGCAGCTACGCTAGCGGGGGAACGGAGACCCAGTACTTC.

V usage is TRBV2 and J usage is TRBJ1-2; TRBD1 is a possible D gene (6 bases). Trimming left V 6 bases short and J 6 bases short, with 17 bases between. The CDR3 is made up of 14 amino acids. Germline CDR1 and CDR2: SNHLY and FYNNEI. The DNA for the CDR3 is TGTGCCAGCAGGGACAGCCGCACTAATGATGGCTACACCTTC. Translating it yields CASRDSRTNDGYTF.

This clone was counted once. The chain recombines TRBV11-2 with TRBJ2-1, with a weak D call TRBD1 (5 bases). Trimming pared 0 bases from V and 9 bases from J, leaving 12 bases between. Germline CDR1 and CDR2: SGHAT and FQNNGV. The CDR3 loop spans 14 amino acids. CDR3 loop: CASSLDGALGEQFF. CDR3 in DNA: TGTGCCAGCAGCTTAGATGGGGCGTTAGGTGAGCAGTTCTTC.

V and J are TRBV2 and TRBJ2-5; no firm D call. The CDR3 has 15 amino acids. The ends were cut back, 1 base at V and 4 bases at J, with 13 bases in the middle. CDR1 SNHLY and CDR2 FYNNEI come from the germline V gene. The chain's CDR3 is CASSEDRSIPETQYF. CDR3 sequence (DNA): TGTGCCAGCAGTGAAGACAGATCGATACCAGAGACCCAGTACTTC.

This chain links TRBV27 with TRBJ2-5; 7 positions agree with TRBD2. Unmatched junction bases numbered 3, after V lost 6 bases and J lost 5 bases. The CDR3 runs to 12 residues. Germline V lookup: CDR1 MNHEY, CDR2 SMNVEV (reference sequence). Here the CDR3 DNA reads TGTGCCAGCAGGGGGGAGGGGGAGACCCAGTACTTC. Translated, it gives CASRGEGETQYF.

The chain joins TRBV27 to TRBJ2-3, with D possibly matching TRBD1 (6 bases). V lost 5 bases to trimming and J lost 0 bases, with 12 bases between them. Germline V CDR1 and CDR2: MNHEY, SMNVEV (reference sequence). The CDR3 runs to 15 residues. DNA of the CDR3: TGTGCCAGCAGTCCCATGGACAGTAGCACAGATACGCAGTATTTT. Protein: CASSPMDSSTDTQYF.

The V call is TRBV7-8, the J call TRBJ2-5; D unresolved. This CDR3 region has 11 residues. Looked up from germline, CDR1 is SGHVS and CDR2 is FQNEAQ. V was trimmed by 5 bases and J by 5 bases, leaving 6 bases between them. CDR3: CASSLPETQYF. The CDR3 nucleotides read TGTGCCAGCAGCCTACCGGAGACCCAGTACTTC.

V and J are TRBV6-5 and TRBJ1-2, with TRBD1 as a possible D gene (6 bases). Trimming removed 5 bases from V and 4 bases from J, with 8 bases in between. CDR3 size: 12 residues. CDR1 and CDR2 (germline): MNHEY, SVGAGI. Here the CDR3 DNA reads TGTGCCAGCAGTACAGGGCCCTATGGCTACACCTTC. This gives the protein CASSTGPYGYTF.